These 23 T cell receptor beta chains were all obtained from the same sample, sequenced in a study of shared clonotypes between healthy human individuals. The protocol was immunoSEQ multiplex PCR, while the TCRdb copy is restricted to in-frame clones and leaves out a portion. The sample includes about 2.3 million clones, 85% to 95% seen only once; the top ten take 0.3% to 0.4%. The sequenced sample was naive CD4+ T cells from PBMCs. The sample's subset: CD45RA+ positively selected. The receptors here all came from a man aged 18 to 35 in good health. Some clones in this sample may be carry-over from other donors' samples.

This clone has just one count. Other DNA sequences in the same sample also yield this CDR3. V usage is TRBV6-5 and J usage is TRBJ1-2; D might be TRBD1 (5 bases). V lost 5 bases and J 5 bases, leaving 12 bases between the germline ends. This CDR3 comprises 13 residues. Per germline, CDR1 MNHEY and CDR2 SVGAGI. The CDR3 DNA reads TGTGCCAGCAGTCCCCGGGAGGGGTATGGCTACACCTTC. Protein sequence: CASSPREGYGYTF.

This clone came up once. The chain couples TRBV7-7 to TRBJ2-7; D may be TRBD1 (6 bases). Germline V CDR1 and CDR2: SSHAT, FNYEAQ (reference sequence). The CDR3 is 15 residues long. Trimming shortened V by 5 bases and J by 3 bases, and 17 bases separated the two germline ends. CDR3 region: CASSPRWGRGYEQYF. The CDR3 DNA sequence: TGTGCCAGCAGCCCGCGCTGGGGCAGGGGCTACGAGCAGTACTTC.

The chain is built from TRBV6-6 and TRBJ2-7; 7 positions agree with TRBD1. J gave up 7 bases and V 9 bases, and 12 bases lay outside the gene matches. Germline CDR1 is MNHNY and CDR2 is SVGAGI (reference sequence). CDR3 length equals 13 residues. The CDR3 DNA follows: TGTGCCAGTCGGGACAGATCCTTTGGGGAGCAGTACTTC. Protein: CASRDRSFGEQYF.

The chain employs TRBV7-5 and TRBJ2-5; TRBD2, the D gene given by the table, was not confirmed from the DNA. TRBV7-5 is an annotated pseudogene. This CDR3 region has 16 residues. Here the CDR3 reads CARSPSVTSGRETQYF. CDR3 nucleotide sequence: TGTGCCAGAAGCCCTTCTGTTACTAGCGGGAGAGAGACCCAGTACTTC.

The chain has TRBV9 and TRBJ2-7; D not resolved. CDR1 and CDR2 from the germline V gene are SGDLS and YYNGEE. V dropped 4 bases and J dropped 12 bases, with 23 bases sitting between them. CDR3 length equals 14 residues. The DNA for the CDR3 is TGTGCCAGCAGCCCCCGCCCCCTGAGTACAACGGCGTACTTC. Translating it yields CASSPRPLSTTAYF.

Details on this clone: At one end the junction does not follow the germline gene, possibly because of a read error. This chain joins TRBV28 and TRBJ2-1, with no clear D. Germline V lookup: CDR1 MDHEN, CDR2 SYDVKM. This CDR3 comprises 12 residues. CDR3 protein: CASVSSYNEQFF. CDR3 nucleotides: TGCGCGTCGGTGAGCTCCTACAATGAGCAGTTCTTC.

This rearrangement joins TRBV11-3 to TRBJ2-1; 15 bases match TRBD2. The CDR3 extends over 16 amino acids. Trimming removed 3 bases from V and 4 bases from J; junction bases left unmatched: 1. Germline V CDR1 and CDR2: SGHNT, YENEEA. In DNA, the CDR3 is TGTGCCAGCAGCTTCGGGACTAGCGGGGGGTACAATGAGCAGTTCTTC. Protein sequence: CASSFGTSGGYNEQFF.

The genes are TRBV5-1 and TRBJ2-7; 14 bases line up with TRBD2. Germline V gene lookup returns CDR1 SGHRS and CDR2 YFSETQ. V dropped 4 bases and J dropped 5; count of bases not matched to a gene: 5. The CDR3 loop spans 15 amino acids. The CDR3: CASSTGTSGRDEQYF. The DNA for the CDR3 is TGCGCCAGCAGCACGGGGACTAGCGGGAGAGACGAGCAGTACTTC.

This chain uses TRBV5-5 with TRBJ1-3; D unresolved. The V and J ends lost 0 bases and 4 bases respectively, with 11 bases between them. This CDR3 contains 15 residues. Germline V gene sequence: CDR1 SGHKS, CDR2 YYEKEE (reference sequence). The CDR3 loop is CASSLGPLRGNTIYF. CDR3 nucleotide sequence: TGTGCCAGCAGCTTGGGTCCCTTGAGGGGAAACACCATATATTTT. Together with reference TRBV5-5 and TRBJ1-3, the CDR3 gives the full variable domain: DAGVTQSPTHLIKTRGQQVTLRCSPISGHKSVSWYQQVLGQGPQFIFQYYEKEERGRGNFPDRFSARQFPNYSSELNVNALLLGDSALYLCASSLGPLRGNTIYFGEGSWLTVV.

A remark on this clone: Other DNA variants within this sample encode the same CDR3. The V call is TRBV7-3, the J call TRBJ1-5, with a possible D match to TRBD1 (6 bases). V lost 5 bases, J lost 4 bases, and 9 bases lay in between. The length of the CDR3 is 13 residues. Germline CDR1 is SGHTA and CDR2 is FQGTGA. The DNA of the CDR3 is TGTGCCAGCAGCCTCGACAGGAATCAGCCCCAGCATTTT. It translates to CASSLDRNQPQHF.

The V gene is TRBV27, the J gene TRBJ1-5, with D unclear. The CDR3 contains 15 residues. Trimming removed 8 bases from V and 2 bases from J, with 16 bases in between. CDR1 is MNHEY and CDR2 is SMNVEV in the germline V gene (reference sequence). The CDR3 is CASGPGRQRNQPQHF. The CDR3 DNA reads TGTGCCAGCGGCCCCGGGCGGCAGCGCAATCAGCCCCAGCATTTT.

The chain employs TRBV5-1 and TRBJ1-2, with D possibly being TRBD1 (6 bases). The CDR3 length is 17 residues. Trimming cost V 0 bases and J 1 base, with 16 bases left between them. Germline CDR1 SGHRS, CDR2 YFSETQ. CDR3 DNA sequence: TGCGCCAGCAGCTTGGGCCCAAGGGGGGCCGATAACTATGGCTACACCTTC. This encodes CASSLGPRGADNYGYTF.

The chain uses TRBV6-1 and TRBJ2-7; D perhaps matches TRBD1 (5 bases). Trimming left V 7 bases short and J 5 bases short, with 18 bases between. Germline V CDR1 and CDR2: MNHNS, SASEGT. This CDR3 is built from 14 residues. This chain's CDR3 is CASNSGRDHDEQYF. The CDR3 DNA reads TGTGCCAGCAACTCGGGCAGGGATCACGACGAGCAGTACTTC.

In nucleotides, the CDR3 is TGTGCCAGCAGCTTAGTCCACGGGAGGGTGTTCCTAAATGAGCAGTTCTTC. Translating it yields CASSLVHGRVFLNEQFF. The V and J genes are TRBV7-9 and TRBJ2-1; 8 bases are a match to TRBD2. The CDR3 length is 17 residues. Trimming took 1 base from V and 7 from J; bases not matched to a gene: 12. Germline CDR1 and CDR2: SEHNR and FQNEAQ (reference sequence).

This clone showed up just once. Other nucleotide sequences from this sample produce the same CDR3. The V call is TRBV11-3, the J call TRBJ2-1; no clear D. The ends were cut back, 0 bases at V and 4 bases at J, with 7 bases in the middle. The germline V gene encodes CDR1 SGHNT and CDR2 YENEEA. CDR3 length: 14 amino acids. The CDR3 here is CASSLDRAYNEQFF. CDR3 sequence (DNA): TGTGCCAGCAGCTTAGATCGTGCGTACAATGAGCAGTTCTTC.

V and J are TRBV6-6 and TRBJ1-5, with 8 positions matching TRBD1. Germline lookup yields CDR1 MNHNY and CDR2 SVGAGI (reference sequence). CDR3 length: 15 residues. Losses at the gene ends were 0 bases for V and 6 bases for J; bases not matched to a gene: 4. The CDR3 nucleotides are TGTGCCAGCAGTTACTCCGACAGGGGATTTCAGCCCCAGCATTTT. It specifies CASSYSDRGFQPQHF.

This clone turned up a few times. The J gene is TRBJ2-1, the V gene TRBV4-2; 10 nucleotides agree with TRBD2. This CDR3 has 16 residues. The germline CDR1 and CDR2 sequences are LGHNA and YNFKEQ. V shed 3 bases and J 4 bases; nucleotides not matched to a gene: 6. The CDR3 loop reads CASSQSGTSVYNEQFF. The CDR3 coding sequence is TGTGCCAGCAGCCAGTCCGGGACTAGCGTGTACAATGAGCAGTTCTTC.

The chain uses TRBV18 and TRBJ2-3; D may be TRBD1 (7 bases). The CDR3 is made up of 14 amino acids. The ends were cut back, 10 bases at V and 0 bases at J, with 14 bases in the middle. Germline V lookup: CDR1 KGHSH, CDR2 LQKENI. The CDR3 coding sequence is TGTGCCACTGGAGGGGGCCCTAGCACAGATACGCAGTATTTT. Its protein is CATGGGPSTDTQYF.

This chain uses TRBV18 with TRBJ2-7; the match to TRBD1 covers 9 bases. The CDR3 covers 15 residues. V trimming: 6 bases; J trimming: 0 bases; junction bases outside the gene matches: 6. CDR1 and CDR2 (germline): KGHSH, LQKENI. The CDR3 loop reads CASSPGQGYSYEQYF. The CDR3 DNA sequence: TGTGCCAGCTCCCCGGGACAGGGATACTCCTACGAGCAGTACTTC.

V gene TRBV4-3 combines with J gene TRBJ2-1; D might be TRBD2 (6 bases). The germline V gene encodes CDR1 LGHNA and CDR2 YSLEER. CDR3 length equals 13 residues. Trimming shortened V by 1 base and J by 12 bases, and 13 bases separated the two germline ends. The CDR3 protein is CASSQGVTSLQFF. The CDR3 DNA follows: TGCGCCAGCAGCCAAGGTGTTACTAGCCTGCAGTTCTTC.

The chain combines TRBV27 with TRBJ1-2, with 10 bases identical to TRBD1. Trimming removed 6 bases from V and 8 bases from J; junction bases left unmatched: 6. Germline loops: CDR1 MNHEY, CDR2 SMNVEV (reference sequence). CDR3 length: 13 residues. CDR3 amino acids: CASRPGQGSGYTF. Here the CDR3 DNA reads TGTGCCAGCAGACCGGGACAGGGGAGCGGCTACACCTTC.

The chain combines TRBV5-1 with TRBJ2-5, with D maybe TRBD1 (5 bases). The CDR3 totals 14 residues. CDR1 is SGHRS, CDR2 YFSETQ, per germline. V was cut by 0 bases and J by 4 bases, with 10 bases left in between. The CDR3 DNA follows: TGCGCCAGCAGCTTGGGACAGTTCCGAGAGACCCAGTACTTC. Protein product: CASSLGQFRETQYF.

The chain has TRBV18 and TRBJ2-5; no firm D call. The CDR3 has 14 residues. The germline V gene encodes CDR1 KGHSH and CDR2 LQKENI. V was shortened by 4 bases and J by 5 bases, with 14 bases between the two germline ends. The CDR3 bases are TGTGCCAGCTCACTTAGCCTCGTCTTGGAGACCCAGTACTTC. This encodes CASSLSLVLETQYF. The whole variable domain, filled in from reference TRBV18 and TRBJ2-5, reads NAGVMQNPRHLVRRRGQEARLRCSPMKGHSHVYWYRQLPEEGLKFMVYLQKENIIDESGMPKERFSAEFPKEGPSILRIQQVVRGDSAAYFCASSLSLVLETQYFGPGTRLLVL.